The entry below describes one TCR beta chain. The data were produced by immunoSEQ multiplex PCR, yet TCRdb's version contains in-frame clones alone and is incomplete. Of around 290,000 clones listed, roughly 86% are singletons. The CDR3 has 20 residues. These data are taken from a study of blood T cell repertoires in COVID-19. The TCR comes from a woman aged 45 to 65 who had recovered from COVID-19. The specimen sequenced was peripheral blood. This chain connects TRBV21-1 to TRBJ1-5. TRBV21-1 is an annotated pseudogene. The CDR3 nucleotides are TGTGCCAGCAGCAACAAAAAAAGCTGGTCGGGTAGGAGGAGCAATCAGCCCCAGCATTTT. Translated, it gives CASSNKKSWSGRRSNQPQHF.